The 15 T cell receptor beta chains in this list originate from one sample, sequenced in a study of Ad26.COV2.S vaccination and SARS-CoV-2 variants. The treatment denotes: approximately 18 received Ad26.COV2.S at low or high dose, single or two shots; roughly five received placebo; per-sample allocation not given. Sampling occurred on day 63 after the first vaccine or placebo injection. Profiled with immunoSEQ multiplex PCR; TCRdb holds only in-frame clones, not every one. The table lists 350,000 to 500,000 clones, 90% of them singletons. Sample: peripheral blood, taken in a trial of Ad26.COV2.S vaccine versus placebo. Source of these receptors: a person between 18 and 60 years old who received the Ad26.COV2.S COVID-19 vaccine or a placebo.

J is TRBJ2-7 and V is TRBV29-1; D gene uncertain. The V end was cut by 7 bases, the J end by 6 bases, with 16 bases between. Germline CDR1 SQVTM, CDR2 ANQGSEA. This CDR3 region has 12 residues. This CDR3 is CSAAGRIGEQYF. CDR3 nucleotides: TGCAGCGCCGCCGGACGGATTGGCGAGCAGTACTTC.

The V and J genes are TRBV30 and TRBJ2-1; D is unresolved. Per the germline V gene, CDR1 is GTSNPN and CDR2 is SVGIG (reference sequence). The CDR3 covers 12 residues. Trimming left V 2 bases short and J 4 bases short, with 6 bases between. CDR3 bases: TGTGCCTGGAGTAGGTTTTACAATGAGCAGTTCTTC. The encoded protein is CAWSRFYNEQFF.

The chain carries TRBV3-1 (or the pseudogene TRBV3-2) and TRBJ2-1; no clear D. Trimming pared 4 bases from V and 2 bases from J, leaving 18 bases between. CDR1 is LGHDT and CDR2 is YNNKEL in the germline V gene (reference sequence). CDR3 length equals 17 residues. The CDR3 DNA sequence: TGTGCCAGCAGCCGTGCAGGCTCTTCGTATCCCTACAATGAGCAGTTCTTC. Translated: CASSRAGSSYPYNEQFF.

The chain carries TRBV28 and TRBJ2-5; tentative D call: TRBD1 (6 bases). The V gene lost 3 bases and the J gene lost 1 base, with 12 bases spanning the gap. The CDR3 extends over 15 amino acids. Germline CDR1 and CDR2: MDHEN and SYDVKM. The DNA of the CDR3 is TGTGCCAGCAGTTTTGGGGGCCCGGCCCAAGAGACCCAGTACTTC. Translation gives CASSFGGPAQETQYF.

This chain uses TRBV7-8 with TRBJ2-7; tentatively, D is TRBD2 (5 bases). Trimming pared 3 bases from V and 2 bases from J, leaving 14 bases between. This CDR3 is 15 amino acids long. The germline gives CDR1 SGHVS, CDR2 FQNEAQ. The CDR3 region has the DNA TGTGCCAGCAGCTTTGCGGGCATCGGGGCCTACGAGCAGTACTTC. Protein: CASSFAGIGAYEQYF. Combining the CDR3 with reference TRBV7-8 and TRBJ2-7 gives the whole variable domain GAGVSQSPRYKVAKRGQDVALRCDPISGHVSLFWYQQALGQGPEFLTYFQNEAQLDKSGLPSDRFFAERPEGSVSTLKIQRTQQEDSAVYLCASSFAGIGAYEQYFGPGTRLTVT.

CDR3 nucleotide sequence: TGTGCCTGGATGTCCCCGGACTCAGGAGAGACCCAGTACTTC. It is translated as CAWMSPDSGETQYF. V is TRBV30 and J is TRBJ2-5; tentative D call: TRBD2 (5 bases). The V and J ends lost 4 bases and 4 bases respectively, with 16 bases between them. The CDR3 loop spans 14 amino acids. Germline lookup yields CDR1 GTSNPN and CDR2 SVGIG (reference sequence). Looking up the rest from reference TRBV30 and TRBJ2-5 gives the full variable domain: SQTIHQWPATLVQPVGSPLSLECTVEGTSNPNLYWYRQAAGRGLQLLFYSVGIGQISSEVPQNLSASRPQDRQFILSSKKLLLSDSGFYLCAWMSPDSGETQYFGPGTRLLVL.

The V call is TRBV5-1, the J call TRBJ2-3, with 12 bases aligning to TRBD1. Germline CDR1 is SGHRS and CDR2 is YFSETQ. V was pared by 4 bases and J by 4 bases, with 7 bases of the junction left unmatched. This CDR3 contains 16 residues. This chain's CDR3 is CASSRGQGALADTQYF. The CDR3 DNA reads as TGCGCCAGCAGCCGGGGACAGGGGGCGTTGGCAGATACGCAGTATTTT.

The chain uses TRBV7-9 and TRBJ1-4; the D is unclear. The CDR3 spans 11 residues. The germline V gene has CDR1 SEHNR and CDR2 FQNEAQ (reference sequence). Trimming removed 9 bases at V and 4 bases at J, with 6 bases between. The CDR3 bases are TGTGCCAGTCTCCGTAATGAAAAACTGTTTTTT. It codes for CASLRNEKLFF. The full variable domain, in which reference TRBV7-9 and TRBJ1-4 provide the parts outside the CDR3, is DTGVSQNPRHKITKRGQNVTFRCDPISEHNRLYWYRQTLGQGPEFLTYFQNEAQLEKSRLLSDRFSAERPKGSFSTLEIQRTEQGDSAMYLCASLRNEKLFFGSGTQLSVL.

Only one count was recorded for this clone. This rearrangement joins TRBV20-1 to TRBJ2-3; unclear D gene. In germline, CDR1 is DFQATT, CDR2 SNEGSKA (reference sequence). This CDR3 region has 14 residues. V was cut by 3 bases and J by 1 base, with 11 bases left in between. The CDR3 here is CSASPLTGTDTQYF. Written as DNA, the CDR3 is TGCAGTGCTAGTCCTCTCACCGGCACAGATACGCAGTATTTT.

V is TRBV5-1 and J is TRBJ2-7, with D possibly being TRBD2 (6 bases). Germline CDR1 is SGHRS and CDR2 is YFSETQ. The CDR3 is made up of 14 amino acids. The V gene lost 4 bases and the J gene lost 3 bases, with 14 bases spanning the gap. The CDR3: CASSKGLGHYEQYF. For the CDR3, the DNA is TGCGCCAGCAGCAAGGGACTTGGTCACTACGAGCAGTACTTC.

The chain carries TRBV19 and TRBJ2-2; D uncertain. V was clipped by 6 bases and J by 4 bases, with 15 bases between them. This CDR3 has 15 amino acids. Germline CDR1 reads LNHDA; CDR2 reads SQIVND (reference sequence). DNA for the CDR3: TGTGCCAGTAGCCCCATCCCCTCCGCCACCGGGGAGCTGTTTTTT. As protein: CASSPIPSATGELFF.

In its sample, this clone was seen once. This sequence joins TRBV15 and TRBJ2-5; D is unresolved. Germline V CDR1 and CDR2: LNHNV, YYDKDF (reference sequence). V was shortened by 0 bases and J by 5 bases, with 13 bases between the two germline ends. CDR3 length equals 15 residues. DNA of the CDR3: TGTGCCACCAGCAGAGATCCAGGCAGAAGCGAGACCCAGTACTTC. Translating it yields CATSRDPGRSETQYF.

The chain is built from TRBV7-6 and TRBJ2-7; TRBD2 aligns across 7 bases. The CDR3 extends over 13 amino acids. The germline V gene has CDR1 SGHVS and CDR2 FNYEAQ. Germline trimming cut 1 base from V and 4 bases from J; bases unmatched to any gene: 1. In DNA form, the CDR3 reads TGTGCCAGCAGCTTAGGGACTAGGTACGAGCAGTACTTC. The encoded protein is CASSLGTRYEQYF.

The chain employs TRBV9 and TRBJ1-2, with D possibly being TRBD1 (5 bases). Germline CDR1 and CDR2: SGDLS and YYNGEE. This CDR3 is built from 13 residues. The germline V and J ends were trimmed by 2 bases and 3 bases, with 8 bases remaining between them. CDR3 protein: CASSVRVDYGYTF. The CDR3 DNA reads as TGTGCCAGCAGCGTCAGGGTTGACTATGGCTACACCTTC. Variable domain in full (rest from reference TRBV9 and TRBJ1-2): DSGVTQTPKHLITATGQRVTLRCSPRSGDLSVYWYQQSLDQGLQFLIQYYNGEERAKGNILERFSAQQFPDLHSELNLSSLELGDSALYFCASSVRVDYGYTFGSGTRLTVV.

V is TRBV3-1 (or the pseudogene TRBV3-2) and J is TRBJ2-2; D gene uncertain. CDR3 length: 14 residues. Germline assignment: CDR1 LGHDT and CDR2 YNNKEL (reference sequence). Trimming removed 4 bases at V and 4 bases at J, with 10 bases between. The CDR3 bases are TGTGCCAGCAGCCCGCGACGGGTCACCGGGGAGCTGTTTTTT. This sequence encodes CASSPRRVTGELFF.